This T cell receptor (beta chain) was recorded in a study of vaccination effects on CD4 cells after COVID-19. Whole-study findings and limits: Vaccine- and infection-induced clones showed marked clonal contraction late following vaccination. In healthy vaccinees, only 1 of 255 vaccine-induced clones cross-reacted with common cold coronaviruses.

ViraFEST assay sequencing came after antigen-specific CD4+ T cells were expanded with viral peptide pools. With more than 9 days of culture completed, CD4+ T cells were isolated. All participants had two doses of either the BNT162b2 or mRNA-1273 vaccine. The study found no prior SARS-CoV-2 infection in the vaccine recipients, who tested negative for nucleocapsid antibodies. For each well, 1.5 million to 2 million PBMC were cultured with 10 IU/ml IL-2 and roughly 9.8 ug/ml peptides. Germline values: CDR1 SGHRS, CDR2 YFSETQ. This CDR3 spans 13 amino acids. The ends were cut back, 1 base at V and 3 bases at J, with 7 bases in the middle. Method: immunoSEQ multiplex PCR; TCRdb's copy keeps in-frame clones and lacks some. Of some 24,000 clones in the sample, over 75% were seen once. Of note for this clone: Antigen: not known.

The sample consisted of CD4+ T cells from PBMCs cultured with HCoV-NL63 spike peptides, taken after COVID-19 vaccination. The chain couples TRBV5-1 to TRBJ1-1; no firm D call. This receptor was identified in a human donor who received a COVID-19 vaccine. CDR3: CASSLSLDTEAFF. For the CDR3, the DNA is TGCGCCAGCAGCTTGTCGCTAGACACTGAAGCTTTCTTT.